This TCR beta chain is drawn from a study of T cell repertoires in cytomegalovirus infection. V was trimmed by 6 bases and J by 5 bases, leaving 18 bases between them. CDR1 is SGDLS, CDR2 YYNGEE, per germline. The CDR3 loop spans 15 amino acids. TCRdb passed the reads through MiXCR, listing each CDR3 protein once. The sample includes a few hundred thousand distinct CDR3 sequences, just under 30% seen only once; the top ten take 20%. Details on this clonotype: Its target is not known.

The TCR sequence derives from a human donor in good health (CMV status not recorded). Some clones in this sample may be carry-over from other donors' samples. The chain combines TRBV9 with TRBJ2-1, with D perhaps matching TRBD2 (7 bases). Sequences were derived from cultured PBMCs, sampled from culture after CMV antigen stimulation. The CDR3 DNA reads TGTGCCAGCATGGGGGGGCCTACTGGCAACAATGAGCAGTTCTTC. This codes for CASMGGPTGNNEQFF.